This is a list of T cell receptor beta chains from one sample in a study of cytomegalovirus exposure and HLA in healthy donors. Clones were read by immunoSEQ multiplex PCR, and TCRdb kept only the in-frame ones, dropping some. The sample has about 100,000 clones; around 77% are singletons. Sequenced sample: PBMCs. The receptors were sampled from a woman in her sixties or seventies in good health and CMV-seropositive. CDR3s include the opening cysteine and the closing phenylalanine or tryptophan. A D gene is named only where the DNA matches it firmly. Clone size is not always given. Where it is, it says once, few, many or a class for expanded clones.

>TRBV11-2|TRBD2|few|TRBJ2-2
CASSLGLLAGGGHTGELFF
TGTGCCAGCAGCTTAGGGTTACTAGCGGGAGGGGGTCACACCGGGGAGCTGTTTTTT
>TRBV13|-|-|TRBJ2-3
CASSFLRERAQYF
TGTGCCAGCAGCTTTCTCCGGGAGAGAGCGCAGTATTTT
>TRBV5-1|TRBD1|once|TRBJ1-1
CASSPTGDTEAFF
TGCGCCAGCAGCCCCACAGGGGACACTGAAGCTTTCTTT
>TRBV6-1|-|few|TRBJ1-2
CASRDGDGYTF
TGTGCCAGCAGAGACGGGGATGGCTACACCTTC
>TRBV11-2|TRBD2|-|TRBJ2-7
CASSSLLTSGIYEQYF
TGTGCCAGCAGCTCCTTGTTGACTAGCGGGATTTACGAGCAGTACTTC
>TRBV30|-|-|TRBJ1-1
CAWSAVNTEAFF
TGTGCCTGGAGCGCAGTGAACACTGAAGCTTTCTTT
>TRBV7-7|-|-|TRBJ2-1
CASSLVPGDEQFF
TGTGCTAGCAGCTTAGTTCCCGGGGATGAGCAGTTCTTC
>TRBV19|TRBD1|-|TRBJ2-6
CASNVGQGSGANVLTF
TGTGCCAGTAATGTGGGACAGGGTTCTGGGGCCAACGTCCTGACTTTC
>TRBV7-2|TRBD1|-|TRBJ1-1
CASSRQGSNTEAFF
TGTGCCAGCAGCCGACAGGGGTCGAACACTGAAGCTTTCTTT
>TRBV5-1|-|-|TRBJ2-2
CASSLAVTNTGELFF
TGCGCCAGCAGCTTAGCGGTCACGAACACCGGGGAGCTGTTTTTT
>TRBV28|TRBD1|few|TRBJ2-2
CASSTGGENTGELFF
TGTGCCAGCAGTACAGGGGGCGAGAACACCGGGGAGCTGTTTTTT
>TRBV30|-|-|TRBJ2-1
CAWSSGSGWNEQFF
TGTGCCTGGAGTTCCGGGAGTGGGTGGAATGAGCAGTTCTTC
>TRBV11-2|-|-|TRBJ1-4
CASSSGARSTNEKLFF
TGTGCCAGCAGCTCAGGGGCGCGATCAACTAATGAAAAACTGTTTTTT
>TRBV6-5|-|-|TRBJ1-5
CASSYSRPYSNQPQHF
TGTGCCAGCAGTTACTCGAGGCCCTATAGCAATCAGCCCCAGCATTTT
>TRBV9|-|few|TRBJ2-5
CASSVEYGGWGTQYF
TGTGCCAGCAGCGTAGAGTATGGGGGCTGGGGGACCCAGTACTTC
>TRBV11-1|-|few|TRBJ2-3
CASSLVSGSSTDTQYF
TGTGCCAGCAGCTTAGTCTCAGGGTCTAGCACAGATACGCAGTATTTT
>TRBV11-2|-|-|TRBJ2-7
CASSSDRQSYEQYF
TGTGCCAGCAGCTCCGACAGGCAATCCTACGAGCAGTACTTC
>TRBV5-6|-|-|TRBJ1-1
CASSFKGRGRAFF
TGTGCCAGCAGCTTTAAGGGAAGGGGGAGAGCTTTCTTT
>TRBV29-1|-|few|TRBJ1-2
CSVVGHPYGYTF
TGCAGCGTTGTTGGCCACCCCTATGGCTACACCTTC
>TRBV10-1|TRBD2|-|TRBJ2-4
CASSEGGLADLKNIQYF
TGCGCCAGCAGTGAGGGCGGACTAGCGGACCTCAAAAACATTCAGTACTTC
>TRBV7-9|TRBD1|-|TRBJ1-4
CASSSGQDGTNEKLFF
TGTGCCAGCAGCTCCGGACAGGACGGGACTAATGAAAAACTGTTTTTT
>TRBV2|-|-|TRBJ2-3
CASSETGVLTDTQYF
TGTGCCAGCAGTGAAACTGGAGTGCTCACAGATACGCAGTATTTT
>TRBV7-9|-|-|TRBJ1-2
CSSSLVGGAGQGYTF
TGTTCCAGCAGCTTAGTGGGAGGTGCGGGGCAGGGCTACACCTTC
>TRBV23-1|-|-|TRBJ1-3
CASFMSIRVGTGNTIYF
TGCGCCAGCTTCATGTCCATCAGGGTAGGAACTGGAAACACCATATATTTT
>TRBV25-1|TRBD2|-|TRBJ2-5
CASSAIAGVDETQYF
TGTGCCAGCAGTGCAATAGCGGGAGTCGATGAGACCCAGTACTTC
>TRBV7-2|TRBD2|-|TRBJ2-7
CASSWTPGLHSYEQYF
TGTGCCAGCAGCTGGACTCCGGGACTACACTCCTACGAGCAGTACTTC
>TRBV14|-|few|TRBJ1-1
CASSQDRGWSTEAFF
TGTGCCAGCAGCCAAGATCGGGGTTGGAGCACTGAAGCTTTCTTT
>TRBV6-6|-|-|TRBJ2-7
CASSPIDYEQYF
TGTGCCAGCAGCCCCATAGATTACGAGCAGTACTTC
>TRBV5-1|-|-|TRBJ2-1
CASSLNPGQSSYNEQFF
TGCGCCAGCAGCTTAAATCCCGGACAGAGCTCCTACAATGAGCAGTTCTTC
>TRBV7-9|-|-|TRBJ2-3
CASSLIGSLTDTQYF
TGTGCCAGCAGCTTAATAGGGAGCCTCACAGATACGCAGTATTTT
>TRBV28|-|-|TRBJ2-7
CASSLGLAYYEQYF
TGTGCCAGCAGTTTGGGGTTAGCGTACTACGAGCAGTACTTC
>TRBV18|-|-|TRBJ1-1
CASSPIQGNTEAFF
TGTGCCAGCTCACCTATACAGGGGAACACTGAAGCTTTCTTT
>TRBV13|-|-|TRBJ2-5
CASSGGSRETQYF
TGTGCCAGCAGCGGAGGGAGTAGGGAGACCCAGTACTTC
>TRBV30|-|-|TRBJ1-2
CAWSGGAGGYTF
TGTGCCTGGAGTGGTGGGGCGGGAGGCTACACCTTC
>TRBV9|-|once|TRBJ1-1
CASSVGAVTEAFF
TGTGCCAGCAGCGTAGGGGCAGTCACTGAAGCTTTCTTT
>TRBV30|TRBD1|-|TRBJ1-1
CAWRTTGGTEAFF
TGTGCCTGGAGGACTACAGGGGGCACTGAAGCTTTCTTT
>TRBV6-1|-|-|TRBJ1-2
CASRLIGVGYTF
TGTGCCAGCAGGCTTATAGGGGTCGGCTACACCTTC
>TRBV7-2|-|-|TRBJ2-1
CASSLAFGLASYEQFF
TGTGCCAGCAGCTTAGCTTTCGGGCTAGCTAGCTATGAGCAGTTCTTC
>TRBV5-1|TRBD2|-|TRBJ2-1
CASSSSTGGSYNEQFF
TGCGCCAGCAGCTCCAGTACGGGAGGTTCTTACAATGAGCAGTTCTTC
>TRBV7-9|-|-|TRBJ1-4
CASSFSTGSEKLFF
TGTGCCAGCAGCTTCTCTACGGGGAGTGAAAAACTGTTTTTT
>TRBV5-4|TRBD2|-|TRBJ2-7
CASSPTASGIYYEQYF
TGTGCCAGCAGCCCGACGGCTAGCGGGATATACTACGAGCAGTACTTC
>TRBV27|TRBD2|-|TRBJ2-1
CASSLWRELYNEQFF
TGTGCCAGCAGTTTATGGCGGGAGTTATACAATGAGCAGTTCTTC
>TRBV4-2|TRBD1|-|TRBJ1-5
CASSQNPAETGQPQHF
TGTGCCAGCAGCCAGAACCCGGCGGAGACAGGGCAGCCCCAGCATTTT
>TRBV25-1|-|-|TRBJ2-3
CASSGLVGGGHDTQYF
TGTGCCAGCAGTGGTCTGGTGGGAGGAGGTCACGATACGCAGTATTTT
>TRBV19|-|-|TRBJ1-1
CASSKDRNTEAFF
TGTGCCAGTAGTAAGGACAGGAACACTGAAGCTTTCTTT
>TRBV5-6|-|few|TRBJ1-3
CASSLDRRNTIYF
TGTGCCAGCAGCTTGGACAGACGAAACACCATATATTTT
>TRBV7-9|-|-|TRBJ2-2
CASSLAGGSGELFF
TGTGCCAGCAGCTTAGCCGGGGGATCCGGGGAGCTGTTTTTT
>TRBV10-3|TRBD2|-|TRBJ2-3
CAISESGGKTDTQYF
TGTGCCATCAGTGAGAGCGGGGGGAAGACAGATACGCAGTATTTT
>TRBV5-1|-|-|TRBJ1-1
CASSLISGRANSEAFF
TGCGCCAGCAGCTTGATCTCAGGGAGGGCTAATTCTGAAGCTTTCTTT
>TRBV9|-|-|TRBJ2-2
CASSLPGSLAGELFF
TGTGCCAGCAGCCTCCCCGGGAGTCTGGCCGGGGAGCTGTTTTTT
>TRBV7-2|-|-|TRBJ2-1
CASSQPGNEQFF
TGTGCCAGCAGCCAGCCGGGCAATGAGCAGTTCTTC
>TRBV27|-|-|TRBJ2-6
CASSSGQPGANVLTF
TGTGCCAGCAGTTCCGGACAACCTGGGGCCAACGTCCTGACTTTC
>TRBV29-1|-|-|TRBJ1-1
CSVPWGWVHTEAFF
TGCAGCGTTCCATGGGGCTGGGTGCACACTGAAGCTTTCTTT
>TRBV14|-|-|TRBJ2-3
CASSPDITDTQYF
TGTGCCAGCAGCCCGGACATCACAGATACGCAGTATTTT
>TRBV4-1|-|-|TRBJ1-2
CASRREGWNYGYTF
TGCGCCAGCAGAAGAGAGGGATGGAACTATGGCTACACCTTC